The following is a T cell receptor beta chain sequence with its context. The antigen is unknown. Genomic DNA belonging to each subset was distributed in equal measure over several immunoSEQ plates. This table comes from immunoSEQ multiplex PCR, and its TCRdb copy is limited to in-frame clones, with some not included. The sample holds approximately 600,000 clones; 90% to 95% are singletons and the top ten take 0.095% to 0.14%. The CDR3 runs 12 residues. V lost 3 bases and J lost 2, with 1 base in between. Germline CDR1 is MGHRA and CDR2 is YSYEKL. This sample stems from a study of shared clonotypes between healthy human individuals. For the study at large: Ranging from 18 to 49 in age, donors were a couple of women and three men.

Whole-study findings and limits: Four donors had about 5% of their naive CD4 clonotypes in common. In having few donors, the study represented limited genetic and exposure-history diversity.

Naivety among CD8 cells was defined by CD45RO negativity and positive CCR7 selection, thereby excluding terminally differentiated effector memory CD45RA+ cells. The receptor was isolated from a woman aged 30 to 39 in good health. This sequence joins TRBV4-1 and TRBJ1-4; no definite D call. The sequencing input was naive CD8+ T cells sorted from blood. DNA of the CDR3: TGCGCCAGCAGCCATACTAATGAAAAACTGTTTTTT. Amino acids: CASSHTNEKLFF.